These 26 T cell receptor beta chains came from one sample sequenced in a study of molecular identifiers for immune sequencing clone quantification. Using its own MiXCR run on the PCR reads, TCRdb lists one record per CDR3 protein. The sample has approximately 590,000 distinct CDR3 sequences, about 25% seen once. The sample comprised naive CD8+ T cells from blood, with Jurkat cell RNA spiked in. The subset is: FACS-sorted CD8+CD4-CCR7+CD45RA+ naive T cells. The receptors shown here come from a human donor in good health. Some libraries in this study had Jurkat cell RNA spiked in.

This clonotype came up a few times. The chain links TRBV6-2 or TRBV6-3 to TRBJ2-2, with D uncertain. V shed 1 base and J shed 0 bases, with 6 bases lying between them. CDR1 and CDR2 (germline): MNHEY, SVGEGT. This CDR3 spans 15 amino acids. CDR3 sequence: CASSYWFANTGELFF. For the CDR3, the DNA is TGTGCCAGCAGTTACTGGTTCGCGAACACCGGGGAGCTGTTTTTT.

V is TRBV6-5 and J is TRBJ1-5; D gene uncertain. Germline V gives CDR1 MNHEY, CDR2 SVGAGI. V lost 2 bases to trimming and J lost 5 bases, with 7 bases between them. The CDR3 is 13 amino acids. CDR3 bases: TGTGCCAGCAGTTACGGCAATTATCAGCCCCAGCATTTT. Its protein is CASSYGNYQPQHF.

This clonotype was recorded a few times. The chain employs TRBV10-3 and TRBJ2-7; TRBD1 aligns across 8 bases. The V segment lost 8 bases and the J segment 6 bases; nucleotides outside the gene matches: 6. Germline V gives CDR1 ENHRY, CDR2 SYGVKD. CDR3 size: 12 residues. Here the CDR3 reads CAIQGAEVEQYF. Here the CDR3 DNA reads TGTGCCATCCAGGGGGCGGAGGTCGAGCAGTACTTC.

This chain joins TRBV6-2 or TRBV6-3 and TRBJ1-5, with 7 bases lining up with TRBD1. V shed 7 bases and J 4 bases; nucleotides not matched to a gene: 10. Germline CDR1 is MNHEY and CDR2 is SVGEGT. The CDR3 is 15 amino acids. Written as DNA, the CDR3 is TGTGCCAGCACCCTACAGGGGTTCGGGAATCAGCCCCAGCATTTT. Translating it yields CASTLQGFGNQPQHF.

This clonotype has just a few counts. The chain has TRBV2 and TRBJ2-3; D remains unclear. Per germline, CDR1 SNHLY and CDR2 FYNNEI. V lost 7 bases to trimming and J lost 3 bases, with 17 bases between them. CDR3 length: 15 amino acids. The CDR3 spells CASIPGPSRTDTQYF. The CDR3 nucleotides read TGTGCCAGCATCCCCGGGCCCTCAAGAACAGATACGCAGTATTTT.

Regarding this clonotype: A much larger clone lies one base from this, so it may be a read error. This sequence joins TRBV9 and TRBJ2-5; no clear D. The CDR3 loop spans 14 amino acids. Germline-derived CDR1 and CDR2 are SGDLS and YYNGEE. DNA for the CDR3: TGTGCCAGCAGCGTAGGTAGCAGACAAGAGACCCTGTACTTC. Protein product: CASSVGSRQETLYF.

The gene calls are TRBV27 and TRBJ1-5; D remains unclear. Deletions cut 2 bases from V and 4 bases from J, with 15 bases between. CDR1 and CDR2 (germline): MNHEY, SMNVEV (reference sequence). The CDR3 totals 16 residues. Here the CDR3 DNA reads TGTGCCAGCAGTTTAGTGGCATCCCTCGGGAATCAGCCCCAGCATTTT. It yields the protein CASSLVASLGNQPQHF.

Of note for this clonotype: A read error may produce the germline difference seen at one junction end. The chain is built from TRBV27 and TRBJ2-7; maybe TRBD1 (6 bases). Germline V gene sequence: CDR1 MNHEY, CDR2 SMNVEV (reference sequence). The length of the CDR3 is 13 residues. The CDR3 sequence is CTSSYTGKYEQYF. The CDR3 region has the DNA TGTACCAGCAGTTATACAGGGAAGTACGAGCAGTACTTC.

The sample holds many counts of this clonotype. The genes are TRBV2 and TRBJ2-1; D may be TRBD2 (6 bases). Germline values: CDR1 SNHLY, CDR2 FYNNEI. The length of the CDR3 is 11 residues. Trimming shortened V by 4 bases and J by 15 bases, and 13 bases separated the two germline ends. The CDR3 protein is CASSVGLARFF. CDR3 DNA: TGTGCCAGCAGTGTTGGCCTAGCGCGGTTCTTC.

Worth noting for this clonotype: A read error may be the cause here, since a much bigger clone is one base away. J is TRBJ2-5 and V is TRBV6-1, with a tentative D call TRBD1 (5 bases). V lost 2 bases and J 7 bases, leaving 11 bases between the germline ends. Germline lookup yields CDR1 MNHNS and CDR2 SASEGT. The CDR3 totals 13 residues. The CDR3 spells CASSEIQTVTQYF. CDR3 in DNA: TGTGCCAGCAGTGAAATACAGACAGTGACCCAGTACTTC.

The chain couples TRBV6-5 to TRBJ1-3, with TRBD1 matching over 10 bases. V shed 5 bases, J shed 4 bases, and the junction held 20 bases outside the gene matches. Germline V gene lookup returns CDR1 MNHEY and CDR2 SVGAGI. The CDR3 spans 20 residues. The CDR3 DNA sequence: TGTGCCAGCAGTCACGCCTCCGGGACAGGGGCATATCTCTTCGGAAACACCATATATTTT. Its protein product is CASSHASGTGAYLFGNTIYF.

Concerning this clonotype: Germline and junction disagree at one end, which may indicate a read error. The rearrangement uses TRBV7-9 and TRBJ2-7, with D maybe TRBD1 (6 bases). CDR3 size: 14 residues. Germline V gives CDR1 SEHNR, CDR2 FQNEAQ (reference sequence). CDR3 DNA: TGTGCCAGCAGCTTACAGGGGCGAGCCTACGACCAGTACTTC. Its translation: CASSLQGRAYDQYF.

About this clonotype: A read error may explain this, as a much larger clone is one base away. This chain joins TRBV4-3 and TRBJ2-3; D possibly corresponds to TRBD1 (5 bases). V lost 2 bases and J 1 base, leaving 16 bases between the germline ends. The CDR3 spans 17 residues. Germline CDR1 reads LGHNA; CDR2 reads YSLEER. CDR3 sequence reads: CASSQNTGPTRTDTQYF. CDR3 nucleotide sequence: TGCGCCAGCAGCCAAAATACAGGACCTACGCGCACAGATACGCAGTATTTT.

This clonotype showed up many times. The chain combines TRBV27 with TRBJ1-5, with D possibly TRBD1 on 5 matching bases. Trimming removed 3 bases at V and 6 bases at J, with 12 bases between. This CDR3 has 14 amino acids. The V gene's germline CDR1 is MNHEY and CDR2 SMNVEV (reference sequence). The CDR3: CASSFMGGGQPQHF. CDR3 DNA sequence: TGTGCCAGCAGTTTTATGGGGGGTGGTCAGCCCCAGCATTTT.

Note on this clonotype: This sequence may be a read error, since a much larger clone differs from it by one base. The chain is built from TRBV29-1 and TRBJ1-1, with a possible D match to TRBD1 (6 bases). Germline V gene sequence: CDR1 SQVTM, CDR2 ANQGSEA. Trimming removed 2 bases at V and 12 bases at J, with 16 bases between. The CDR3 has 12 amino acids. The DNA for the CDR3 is TGCAGCGTTGAAAGGTTGGGGGCCGAAACTTTCTTT. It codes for CSVERLGAETFF.

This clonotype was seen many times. The CDR3 sequence: CASSHGQGASYEQYF. The CDR3 nucleotides are TGCGCCAGCAGCCATGGACAGGGGGCATCCTACGAGCAGTACTTC. The V gene is TRBV4-1, the J gene TRBJ2-7; 11 bases agree with TRBD1. Germline V gives CDR1 MGHRA, CDR2 YSYEKL. The CDR3 is made up of 15 amino acids. V was pared by 3 bases and J by 1 base, with 2 bases of the junction left unmatched.

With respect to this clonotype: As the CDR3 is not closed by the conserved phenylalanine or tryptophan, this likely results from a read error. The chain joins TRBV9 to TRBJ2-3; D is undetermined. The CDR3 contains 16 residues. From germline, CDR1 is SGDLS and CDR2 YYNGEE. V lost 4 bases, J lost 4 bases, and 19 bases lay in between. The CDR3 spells CASSSEDGRGADTQYL. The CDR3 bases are TGTGCCAGCAGCTCAGAGGACGGCAGAGGCGCAGATACGCAGTATCTT.

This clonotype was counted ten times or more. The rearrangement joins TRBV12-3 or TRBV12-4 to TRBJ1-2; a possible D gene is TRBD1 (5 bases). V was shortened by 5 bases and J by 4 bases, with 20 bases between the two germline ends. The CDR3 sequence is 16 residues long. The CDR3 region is CASSSSFMGLTYGYTF. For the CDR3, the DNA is TGTGCCAGCAGTAGCTCCTTTATGGGACTGACCTATGGCTACACCTTC.

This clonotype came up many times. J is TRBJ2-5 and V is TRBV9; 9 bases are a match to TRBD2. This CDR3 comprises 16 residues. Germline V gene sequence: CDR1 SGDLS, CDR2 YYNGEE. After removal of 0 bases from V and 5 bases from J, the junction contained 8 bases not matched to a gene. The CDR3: CASSVVSGGPVETQYF. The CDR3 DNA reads TGTGCCAGCAGCGTAGTGAGCGGGGGGCCGGTCGAGACCCAGTACTTC.

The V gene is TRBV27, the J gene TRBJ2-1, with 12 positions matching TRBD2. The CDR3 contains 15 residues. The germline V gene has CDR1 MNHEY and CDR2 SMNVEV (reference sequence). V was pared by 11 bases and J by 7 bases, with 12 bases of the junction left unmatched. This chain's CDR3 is CAGTILAGGHNEQFF. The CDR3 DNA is TGTGCCGGCACTATTCTAGCGGGGGGGCATAATGAGCAGTTCTTC.

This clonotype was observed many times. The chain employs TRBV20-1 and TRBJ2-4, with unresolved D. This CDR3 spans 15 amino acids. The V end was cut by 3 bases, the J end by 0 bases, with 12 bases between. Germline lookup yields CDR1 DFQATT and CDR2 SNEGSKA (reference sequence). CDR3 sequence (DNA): TGCAGTGCTAGTAGGCCGGACCTAGCCAAAAACATTCAGTACTTC. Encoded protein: CSASRPDLAKNIQYF.

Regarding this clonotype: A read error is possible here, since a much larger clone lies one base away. CDR3 in amino acids: CASSFSETPEKLLF. CDR3 DNA sequence: TGTGCCAGCAGCTTCTCGGAGACACCTGAAAAACTGCTTTTT. The chain uses TRBV5-3 and TRBJ1-4; no clear D gene. TRBV5-3 carries the ORF label, with uncertain function. This CDR3 comprises 14 residues.

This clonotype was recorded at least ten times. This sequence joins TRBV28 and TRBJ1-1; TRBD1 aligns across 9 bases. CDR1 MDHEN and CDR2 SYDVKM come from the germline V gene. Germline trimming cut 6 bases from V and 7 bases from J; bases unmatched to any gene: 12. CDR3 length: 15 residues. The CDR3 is CASSLPGTGRSEAFF. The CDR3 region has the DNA TGTGCCAGCAGCCTACCCGGGACAGGGAGAAGTGAAGCTTTCTTT.

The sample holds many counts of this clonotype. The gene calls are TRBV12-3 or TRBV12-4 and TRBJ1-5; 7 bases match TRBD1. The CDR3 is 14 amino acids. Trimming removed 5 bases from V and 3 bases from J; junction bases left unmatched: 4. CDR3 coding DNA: TGTGCCAGCAGTGGACAGGCATACAATCAGCCCCAGCATTTT. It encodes CASSGQAYNQPQHF.

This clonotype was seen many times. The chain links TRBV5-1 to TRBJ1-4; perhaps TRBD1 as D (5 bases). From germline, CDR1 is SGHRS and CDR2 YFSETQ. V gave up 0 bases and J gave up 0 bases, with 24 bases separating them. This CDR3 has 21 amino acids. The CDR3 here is CASSLVLPSGRANPTNEKLFF. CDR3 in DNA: TGCGCCAGCAGCTTGGTTCTTCCCTCCGGCAGGGCTAACCCAACTAATGAAAAACTGTTTTTT.

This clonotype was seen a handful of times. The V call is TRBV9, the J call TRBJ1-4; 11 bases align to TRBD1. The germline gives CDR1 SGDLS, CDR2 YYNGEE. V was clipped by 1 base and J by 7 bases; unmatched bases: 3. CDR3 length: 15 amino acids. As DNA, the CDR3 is TGTGCCAGCAGCGTATCCGGGACAGGGGGTGAAAAACTGTTTTTT. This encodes CASSVSGTGGEKLFF. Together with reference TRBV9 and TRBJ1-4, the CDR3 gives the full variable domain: DSGVTQTPKHLITATGQRVTLRCSPRSGDLSVYWYQQSLDQGLQFLIQYYNGEERAKGNILERFSAQQFPDLHSELNLSSLELGDSALYFCASSVSGTGGEKLFFGSGTQLSVL.